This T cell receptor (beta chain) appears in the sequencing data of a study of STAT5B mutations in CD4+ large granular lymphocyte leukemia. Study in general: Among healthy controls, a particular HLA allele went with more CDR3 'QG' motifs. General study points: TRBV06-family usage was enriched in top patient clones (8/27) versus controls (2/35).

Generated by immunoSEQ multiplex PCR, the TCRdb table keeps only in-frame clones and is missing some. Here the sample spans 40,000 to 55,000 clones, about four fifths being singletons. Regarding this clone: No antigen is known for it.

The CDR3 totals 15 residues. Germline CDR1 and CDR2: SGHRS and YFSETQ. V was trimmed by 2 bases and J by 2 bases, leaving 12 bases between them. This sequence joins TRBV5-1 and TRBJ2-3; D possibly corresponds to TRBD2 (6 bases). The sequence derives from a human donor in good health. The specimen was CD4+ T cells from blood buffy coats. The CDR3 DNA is TGCGCCAGCAGCTTAACGTGGAGGGCCACAGATACGCAGTATTTT. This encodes CASSLTWRATDTQYF.